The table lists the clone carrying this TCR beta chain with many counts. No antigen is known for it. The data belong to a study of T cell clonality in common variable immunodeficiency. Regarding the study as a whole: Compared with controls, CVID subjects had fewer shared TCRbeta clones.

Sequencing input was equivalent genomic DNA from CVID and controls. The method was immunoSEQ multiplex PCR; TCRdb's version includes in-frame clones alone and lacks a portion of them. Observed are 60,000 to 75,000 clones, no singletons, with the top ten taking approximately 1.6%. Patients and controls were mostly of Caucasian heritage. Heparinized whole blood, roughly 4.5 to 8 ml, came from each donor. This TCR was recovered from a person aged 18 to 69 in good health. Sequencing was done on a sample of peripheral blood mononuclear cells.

Partial CDR3 DNA: TGTGCCTGGAGTTTCTCGACAGGGGACTATGGC. It codes for CAWSFSTGDYG. The CDR3 as a whole reads CAWSFSTGDYGYTF. The gene calls are TRBV30 and TRBJ1-2; 8 bases agree with TRBD1. The read comes to an end 3 residues before the CDR3 does, leaving the germline J gene to fill in the end. Trimming took 2 bases from V and 3 from J; bases not matched to a gene: 5. The CDR3 is 14 residues long. Per the germline V gene, CDR1 is GTSNPN and CDR2 is SVGIG (reference sequence).